The 19 T cell receptor beta chains reported below all come from one sample, sequenced in a study of T cell responses to AZD1222 COVID-19 vaccine. Repertoires were generated with immunoSEQ multiplex PCR, while TCRdb's copy carries only in-frame clones and drops some. This table has some 170,000 clones, roughly 89% appearing once. The source material was peripheral blood, sampled on day 0 of AZD1222 vaccination. The receptors originated from an adult in good health.

The chain has TRBV19 and TRBJ2-3, with D possibly being TRBD2 (6 bases). Germline V CDR1 and CDR2: LNHDA, SQIVND (reference sequence). This CDR3 spans 15 amino acids. Trimming left V 9 bases short and J 6 bases short, with 22 bases between. The CDR3 here is CASMNGGAGSDTQYF. The CDR3 region has the DNA TGTGCCAGCATGAACGGGGGAGCAGGGTCCGATACGCAGTATTTT.

V gene TRBV28 combines with J gene TRBJ1-5, with D uncertain. The CDR3 extends over 15 amino acids. The germline CDR1 and CDR2 sequences are MDHEN and SYDVKM. V gave up 1 base and J gave up 9 bases, with 16 bases separating them. The CDR3 loop is CASSLSVDRVRPQHF. In nucleotides, the CDR3 is TGTGCCAGCAGTTTATCAGTCGATAGGGTGAGGCCCCAGCATTTT.

This chain links TRBV10-1 with TRBJ1-6; D unresolved. The V gene's germline CDR1 is WNHNN and CDR2 SYGVQD (reference sequence). Trimming shortened V by 7 bases and J by 7 bases, and 11 bases separated the two germline ends. This CDR3 region has 13 residues. This CDR3 reads CASKMSLNSPLHF. DNA of the CDR3: TGCGCCAGCAAAATGAGCCTGAATTCACCCCTCCACTTT.

This chain joins TRBV12-3 or TRBV12-4 and TRBJ2-1; TRBD2 might be the D (6 bases). V lost 10 bases and J 8 bases, leaving 12 bases between the germline ends. The CDR3 is 11 amino acids. The CDR3 sequence is CATRGMDEQFF. Here the CDR3 DNA reads TGTGCCACCCGCGGGATGGATGAGCAGTTCTTC.

The gene calls are TRBV12-3 or TRBV12-4 and TRBJ1-2; no firm D call. V lost 6 bases and J 6 bases, leaving 14 bases between the germline ends. The CDR3 is 13 amino acids. The CDR3 protein is CASRGSGANGYTF. The DNA for the CDR3 is TGTGCCAGCAGGGGTTCGGGAGCAAATGGCTACACCTTC.

The chain combines TRBV19 with TRBJ2-1, with a weak D call TRBD1 (5 bases). The CDR3 has 15 residues. CDR1 is LNHDA and CDR2 is SQIVND in the germline V gene (reference sequence). V lost 5 bases and J 2 bases, leaving 13 bases between the germline ends. CDR3 sequence (DNA): TGTGCCAGTAGTGACCAGGGCCGGACCTACAATGAGCAGTTCTTC. Translating gives CASSDQGRTYNEQFF.

This clone has only a few counts. The J gene is TRBJ1-6, the V gene TRBV28, with D unclear. CDR1 and CDR2 from the germline V gene are MDHEN and SYDVKM. V gave up 8 bases and J gave up 9 bases, with 14 bases separating them. The CDR3 is 13 residues long. CDR3 sequence: CASLPAGFSPLHF. The DNA of the CDR3 is TGTGCCAGCCTACCAGCGGGGTTTTCACCCCTCCACTTT.

The rearrangement links TRBV5-1 to TRBJ2-3; D is perhaps TRBD2 (7 bases). This CDR3 is 16 amino acids long. V was cut by 2 bases and J by 1 base, with 14 bases left in between. Looked up from germline, CDR1 is SGHRS and CDR2 is YFSETQ. The CDR3 sequence is CASSLYTGGGTDTQYF. The CDR3 DNA reads TGCGCCAGCAGCTTATATACGGGGGGCGGCACAGATACGCAGTATTTT.

The rearrangement joins TRBV25-1 to TRBJ1-4; 8 bases are shared with TRBD1. The CDR3 sequence is 16 residues long. Germline CDR1 and CDR2: MGHDK and SYGVNS. With V trimmed by 2 bases and J by 1 base, 3 bases remained unmatched. The CDR3: CASSELTGGTNEKLFF. In nucleotides, the CDR3 is TGTGCCAGCAGTGAACTAACAGGGGGAACTAATGAAAAACTGTTTTTT.

This clone has a handful of counts. Germline is not matched at one junction end, which may reflect a read error. The rearrangement joins TRBV4-3 to TRBJ1-2; D possibly corresponds to TRBD1 (6 bases). Per germline, CDR1 LGHNA and CDR2 YSLEER. The CDR3 is 18 amino acids. The CDR3 DNA reads TGCGCCAGCAGGCAAGGGGCCTCGGGGGGCAGCGGGAACTATGGCTACACCTTC. It is translated as CASRQGASGGSGNYGYTF.

V gene TRBV27 combines with J gene TRBJ2-3; no definite D call. The CDR3 runs 12 residues. Germline CDR1 reads MNHEY; CDR2 reads SMNVEV (reference sequence). Trimming cost V 9 bases and J 9 bases, with 16 bases left between them. This CDR3 is CASRYTTGTQYF. CDR3 in DNA: TGTGCCAGTAGATATACGACTGGAACGCAGTATTTT.

This clone was seen many times. V usage is TRBV4-3 and J usage is TRBJ2-1, with 9 bases matching TRBD2. The V gene's germline CDR1 is LGHNA and CDR2 YSLEER. CDR3 length: 17 residues. J was trimmed by 4 bases and V by 0 bases; bases with no gene match: 7. The CDR3 DNA sequence: TGCGCCAGCAGCCAAGATCAGGCTAGCGGGGCATACAATGAGCAGTTCTTC. Translation gives CASSQDQASGAYNEQFF.

The chain employs TRBV7-3 and TRBJ2-2; 12 bases are shared with TRBD2. The CDR3 has 18 residues. Germline V gene lookup returns CDR1 SGHTA and CDR2 FQGTGA. Unmatched junction bases numbered 11, after V lost 5 bases and J lost 4 bases. As DNA, the CDR3 is TGTGCCAGCAGCCCCACTAGCGGGAGGACCCTCAGCACCGGGGAGCTGTTTTTT. This sequence encodes CASSPTSGRTLSTGELFF. Together with reference TRBV7-3 and TRBJ2-2, the CDR3 gives the full variable domain: GAGVSQTPSNKVTEKGKYVELRCDPISGHTALYWYRQSLGQGPEFLIYFQGTGAADDSGLPNDRFFAVRPEGSVSTLKIQRTERGDSAVYLCASSPTSGRTLSTGELFFGEGSRLTVL.

V and J are TRBV4-1 and TRBJ1-1; a weak D match, TRBD1 (5 bases). CDR1 and CDR2 (germline): MGHRA, YSYEKL. The ends were cut back, 0 bases at V and 4 bases at J, with 21 bases in the middle. This CDR3 has 18 residues. The CDR3 sequence: CASSQDRSGAGRPTEAFF. The CDR3 DNA reads TGCGCCAGCAGCCAAGACAGGAGTGGGGCAGGGCGTCCCACTGAAGCTTTCTTT.

This chain joins TRBV7-3 and TRBJ1-1; D remains ambiguous. V was shortened by 6 bases and J by 5 bases, with 13 bases between the two germline ends. CDR3 length: 13 residues. The germline gives CDR1 SGHTA, CDR2 FQGTGA. The CDR3 loop reads CASRLDGRTEAFF. The DNA of the CDR3 is TGTGCCAGCAGGTTAGATGGGAGAACTGAAGCTTTCTTT.

The genes are TRBV6-5 and TRBJ1-2; TRBD1 matches 9 bases. The J segment lost 6 bases and the V segment lost 8 bases, leaving 10 bases of the junction unmatched. The germline V gene encodes CDR1 MNHEY and CDR2 SVGAGI. This CDR3 region has 14 residues. The CDR3 bases are TGTGCCAGCCGCAAGTCGGGACAGGGTCATGGCTACACCTTC. The encoded protein is CASRKSGQGHGYTF.

J is TRBJ1-5 and V is TRBV3-1 (or the pseudogene TRBV3-2); TRBD1 is a possible D gene (5 bases). V dropped 1 base and J dropped 7 bases, with 14 bases sitting between them. Germline values: CDR1 LGHDT, CDR2 YNNKEL (reference sequence). The CDR3 spans 15 residues. CDR3 sequence: CASSQGPGSQQPQHF. CDR3 in DNA: TGTGCCAGCAGCCAAGGACCAGGGTCCCAACAGCCCCAGCATTTT.

This clone was seen once. The V and J genes are TRBV5-1 and TRBJ1-2, with D tentatively TRBD1 (5 bases). V was cut by 3 bases and J by 7 bases, with 13 bases left in between. The CDR3 spans 13 residues. The germline V gene encodes CDR1 SGHRS and CDR2 YFSETQ. The CDR3 DNA sequence: TGCGCCAGCAGCTCAACTGACAGCGGTGGCTACACCTTC. It encodes CASSSTDSGGYTF. Filled out from reference TRBV5-1 and TRBJ1-2, the complete variable domain reads KAGVTQTPRYLIKTRGQQVTLSCSPISGHRSVSWYQQTPGQGLQFLFEYFSETQRNKGNFPGRFSGRQFSNSRSEMNVSTLELGDSALYLCASSSTDSGGYTFGSGTRLTVV.

The chain is built from TRBV3-1 (or the pseudogene TRBV3-2) and TRBJ2-1, with 9 bases that match TRBD2. Per germline, CDR1 LGHDT and CDR2 YNNKEL (reference sequence). The V gene end was trimmed by 6 bases and the J gene end by 5 bases; junction bases not matched to a gene: 2. This CDR3 region has 13 residues. CDR3 residues: CASRTSGDNEQFF. In DNA form, the CDR3 reads TGTGCCAGCAGGACTAGCGGAGACAATGAGCAGTTCTTC.